This is a list of T cell receptor beta chains from one sample in a study of hypomethylating agent response in myelodysplastic syndrome. Only in-frame clones appear in the TCRdb table, and some are missing; sequencing was by immunoSEQ multiplex PCR. The profile shows under 6,500 clones, 75% to 90% of them singletons. Sample: bone marrow, taken before or after starting hypomethylating agent treatment for myelodysplastic syndrome (not recorded which). The source of these receptors is a human donor with myelodysplastic syndrome. CDR3s include the opening cysteine and the closing phenylalanine or tryptophan. The D gene is left open where the match is weak. Size is stated for part of the rows, as once, few or many counts, or as a class when the clone is expanded.

D gene: TRBD2; V gene: TRBV30; J gene: TRBJ2-3; clone size: .; CDR3 DNA: TGTGCCTGGAGTGAAGTTATGGCGGGGGGCTCAGATACGCAGTATTTT; CDR3 protein: CAWSEVMAGGSDTQYF
D gene: .; V gene: TRBV18; J gene: TRBJ1-5; clone size: .; CDR3 DNA: TGTGCCAGCTCACCTGCCAATCAGCCCCAGCATTTT; CDR3 protein: CASSPANQPQHF
D gene: .; V gene: TRBV7-8; J gene: TRBJ1-3; clone size: .; CDR3 DNA: TGTGCCAGCAGCTTATGGGTGGATGGAAACACCATATATTTT; CDR3 protein: CASSLWVDGNTIYF
D gene: .; V gene: TRBV7-8; J gene: TRBJ1-4; clone size: .; CDR3 DNA: TGTGCCAGCAGCTTTAAAGGGGGTGCTAATGAAAAACTGTTTTTT; CDR3 protein: CASSFKGGANEKLFF
D gene: .; V gene: TRBV6-5; J gene: TRBJ2-7; clone size: .; CDR3 DNA: TGTGCCAGCAGTTACGGTACAGGAAACTACGAGCAGTACTTC; CDR3 protein: CASSYGTGNYEQYF
D gene: .; V gene: TRBV15; J gene: TRBJ2-1; clone size: .; CDR3 DNA: TGTGCCACCAGCCTTACAACCTACAATGAGCAGTTCTTC; CDR3 protein: CATSLTTYNEQFF
D gene: TRBD1; V gene: TRBV5-1; J gene: TRBJ1-1; clone size: .; CDR3 DNA: TGCGCCAGCAGCACGGACAGGGGGCTGGGGACTGAAGCTTTCTTT; CDR3 protein: CASSTDRGLGTEAFF
D gene: .; V gene: TRBV6-1; J gene: TRBJ2-5; clone size: .; CDR3 DNA: TGTGCCAGCAGGACTTGGACAGTCCAAGAGACCCAGTACTTC; CDR3 protein: CASRTWTVQETQYF
D gene: TRBD1; V gene: TRBV6-5; J gene: TRBJ1-6; clone size: .; CDR3 DNA: TGTGCCGCACAGGGGAGCTCCTATAATTCACCCCTCCACTTT; CDR3 protein: CAAQGSSYNSPLHF
D gene: TRBD1; V gene: TRBV15; J gene: TRBJ2-4; clone size: .; CDR3 DNA: TGTGCCACCAGTCCCACCACAGGGGACATTCAGTACTTC; CDR3 protein: CATSPTTGDIQYF
D gene: .; V gene: TRBV4-1; J gene: TRBJ2-5; clone size: few; CDR3 DNA: TGCGCCAGCAGCCAAGATTTAGAGACCCAGTACTTC; CDR3 protein: CASSQDLETQYF
D gene: .; V gene: TRBV18; J gene: TRBJ1-4; clone size: .; CDR3 DNA: TGTGCCAGCTCACCACCGGCCCAAAATGAAAAACTGTTTTTT; CDR3 protein: CASSPPAQNEKLFF
D gene: .; V gene: TRBV19; J gene: TRBJ1-6; clone size: .; CDR3 DNA: TGTGCCAGTAGTATAGATTCGAGGGGTGCCAATAATTCACCCCTCCACTTT; CDR3 protein: CASSIDSRGANNSPLHF
D gene: TRBD1; V gene: TRBV2; J gene: TRBJ2-7; clone size: .; CDR3 DNA: TGTGCCAGCATTTTACAGGGGGCGGACTACGAGCAGTACTTC; CDR3 protein: CASILQGADYEQYF
D gene: .; V gene: TRBV5-4; J gene: TRBJ1-1; clone size: .; CDR3 DNA: TGTGCCAGCAGCTACCAGGGTGGTGAAGCTTTCTTT; CDR3 protein: CASSYQGGEAFF
D gene: TRBD1; V gene: TRBV6-5; J gene: TRBJ2-7; clone size: .; CDR3 DNA: TGTGCCAGCAGTTACCCCTCAGGGGGATCCTACGAGCAGTACTTC; CDR3 protein: CASSYPSGGSYEQYF
D gene: .; V gene: TRBV15; J gene: TRBJ1-1; clone size: .; CDR3 DNA: TGTGCCACCAGCAGACGGACCGGGACATCCGAAGCTTTCTTT; CDR3 protein: CATSRRTGTSEAFF
D gene: .; V gene: TRBV6-1; J gene: TRBJ2-7; clone size: .; CDR3 DNA: TGTGCCAGCAGTGAAGAGGGTTACGAGCAGTACTTC; CDR3 protein: CASSEEGYEQYF
D gene: .; V gene: TRBV5-6; J gene: TRBJ1-2; clone size: once; CDR3 DNA: TGTGCCAGCAGCTTTCTCGCAGAAGCCAACTATGGCTACACCTTC; CDR3 protein: CASSFLAEANYGYTF
D gene: .; V gene: TRBV7-9; J gene: TRBJ2-2; clone size: .; CDR3 DNA: TGTGCCAGCAGCTTAGCCAGGGGCGTTGCGACCGGGGAGCTGTTTTTT; CDR3 protein: CASSLARGVATGELFF
D gene: .; V gene: TRBV11-3; J gene: TRBJ2-2; clone size: .; CDR3 DNA: TGTGCCAGCAGCCCCGAGGGCCAGGGAAGGAACACCGGGGAGCTGTTTTTT; CDR3 protein: CASSPEGQGRNTGELFF
D gene: .; V gene: TRBV4-2; J gene: TRBJ2-5; clone size: .; CDR3 DNA: TGTGCCAGCAGCCAAGGAGTTAGCGAAGAGACCCAGTACTTC; CDR3 protein: CASSQGVSEETQYF
D gene: .; V gene: TRBV4-3; J gene: TRBJ1-5; clone size: .; CDR3 DNA: TGCGCCAGCAGTTACAGGGAAGGTCAGCCCCAGCATTTT; CDR3 protein: CASSYREGQPQHF
D gene: .; V gene: TRBV10-3; J gene: TRBJ1-3; clone size: .; CDR3 DNA: TGTGCCATCAAGGAAGACTCTGGAAACACCATATATTTT; CDR3 protein: CAIKEDSGNTIYF
D gene: .; V gene: TRBV5-1; J gene: TRBJ2-7; clone size: .; CDR3 DNA: TGCGCCAGCAGCGCAACAAATCTGGCCTCCTGGGAGCAGTACTTC; CDR3 protein: CASSATNLASWEQYF
D gene: .; V gene: TRBV6-1; J gene: TRBJ1-5; clone size: .; CDR3 DNA: TGTGCCAGCAGTGAAGCGCGAGGGAGGCAGCCCCAGCATTTT; CDR3 protein: CASSEARGRQPQHF
D gene: TRBD2; V gene: TRBV11-2; J gene: TRBJ2-1; clone size: .; CDR3 DNA: TGTGCCAGCAGCATATTCCTGGGGAGCGGGGGCATCTACAATGAGCAGTTCTTC; CDR3 protein: CASSIFLGSGGIYNEQFF
D gene: .; V gene: TRBV7-2; J gene: TRBJ2-7; clone size: .; CDR3 DNA: TGTGCCAGCAGCTCCCCTACTCGAGGCTACGAGCAGTACTTC; CDR3 protein: CASSSPTRGYEQYF
D gene: .; V gene: TRBV6-6; J gene: TRBJ1-2; clone size: .; CDR3 DNA: TGTGCCAGCAGTTACTCGCCGAGCTATGGCTACACCTTC; CDR3 protein: CASSYSPSYGYTF
D gene: TRBD2; V gene: TRBV5-4; J gene: TRBJ2-1; clone size: .; CDR3 DNA: TGTGCCAGCAGCTCCCGGAGCGGGGGGTACAATGAGCAGTTCTTC; CDR3 protein: CASSSRSGGYNEQFF
D gene: TRBD2; V gene: TRBV7-9; J gene: TRBJ2-5; clone size: .; CDR3 DNA: TGTGCCAGCAGCTTACAGGGGACTAGCGGGGGCCAAGAGACCCAGTACTTC; CDR3 protein: CASSLQGTSGGQETQYF